These T cell receptor beta chains were read from a single sample in a study of blood T cell repertoires in COVID-19. Data came from immunoSEQ multiplex PCR; TCRdb stores just in-frame clones and leaves some out. The table includes over 250,000 clones, about 87% detected once. The sample consisted of peripheral blood. The receptors were sampled from a man aged 60-69 years who had recovered from COVID-19. CDR3s include the opening cysteine and the closing phenylalanine or tryptophan. Clone size is not always given. Where it is, it says once, few, many or a class for expanded clones.

abundance	v_gene	j_gene	CDR3aa
once	TRBV3-1/TRBV3-2	TRBJ2-6	CASSQGTGGLTVLTF
-	TRBV7-2	TRBJ1-4	CASSLSPGENEKLFF
once	TRBV19	TRBJ1-1	CASTLRWGDGAFF
-	TRBV6-5	TRBJ1-4	CASRQGIATNEKLFF
-	TRBV11-2	TRBJ2-2	CASPGETNTGELFF
-	TRBV3-1/TRBV3-2	TRBJ2-3	CASSQIPGQSTDTQYF
-	TRBV7-9	TRBJ1-4	CASRRGQGLGKLFF
-	TRBV5-6	TRBJ1-2	CASRGVGGGSYGYTF
-	TRBV4-1	TRBJ1-3	CASSQDRQGAGGNTIYF
-	TRBV7-8	TRBJ2-1	CASPPPGAWSSYNEQFF
-	TRBV3-1/TRBV3-2	TRBJ2-1	CASSQAGAGDPNEQFF
-	TRBV24-1	TRBJ2-5	CATSDPGEGVETQYF
-	TRBV4-1	TRBJ2-1	CASSRGGLNEQFF
-	TRBV5-6	TRBJ1-2	CASSGPTGGGYTF
-	TRBV5-1	TRBJ2-4	CASSSSGAAKNIQYF